The present entry profiles one TCR beta chain with its context. What it binds is unknown. The CDR3 length is 15 residues. V lost 4 bases and J 2 bases, leaving 12 bases between the germline ends. CDR1 LNHDA and CDR2 SQIVND come from the germline V gene (reference sequence). It was with 60 Vbeta and 13 Jbeta primers that the PCR ran. Assay used: immunoSEQ multiplex PCR; TCRdb lists only in-frame clones, some missing. The table lists fewer than 200,000 clones, approximately 78% of them singletons. This sample is part of a study of cytomegalovirus exposure and HLA in healthy donors. For the study at large: Out of 180 million or so T cells, an earlier analysis found some 120 million unique TCR beta sequences in total. Of all 400 or so donors who were genotyped, 75% to 85% belonged to the Caucasian-associated ancestry cluster.

Study observations and caveats: It emerged from a later analysis that several of the most significant clusters appeared to be linked to common viral pathogens.

Sample: PBMCs. The chain carries TRBV19 and TRBJ2-1; tentative D call: TRBD1 (6 bases). The clonotype originates from a woman younger than 45 in good health and CMV-seropositive. The chain's CDR3 is CASSKQGPTYNEQFF. The CDR3 DNA follows: TGTGCCAGTAGTAAGCAGGGGCCTACCTACAATGAGCAGTTCTTC.